This is a list of T cell receptor beta chains from one sample in a study of sequential checkpoint blockade in melanoma. Here immunoSEQ multiplex PCR was the method, and the copy in TCRdb shows in-frame clones only, minus some. The table records over 15,000 clones, approximately 70% of them present only once. Source: CD8+ T cells sorted from blood (inferred from file names), taken from a patient given nivolumab and ipilimumab in sequence. These receptor sequences come from a human donor with melanoma. Each CDR3 is given with its conserved first and last residue. A D gene is named only where the DNA matches it firmly. Clone size appears in some rows only: once, few, many, or a class for an expanded clone.

>NA|NA|TRBV6-6|TRBJ2-2
CASSYSIGTGELFF
TGTGCCAGCAGTTACTCTATCGGCACCGGGGAGCTGTTTTTT
>TRBD1|NA|TRBV12-5|TRBJ2-2
CASATGANTGELFF
TGTGCTAGTGCGACAGGGGCGAACACCGGGGAGCTGTTTTTT
>TRBD2|NA|TRBV27|TRBJ2-1
CASTSGTSGSLGYNEQFF
TGTGCCAGCACCTCCGGGACTAGCGGGAGTTTAGGGTACAATGAGCAGTTCTTC
>NA|NA|TRBV9|TRBJ2-1
CASSVTVYNEQFF
TGTGCCAGCAGCGTAACAGTATACAATGAGCAGTTCTTC
>TRBD2|NA|TRBV27|TRBJ2-7
CASSLGGSPLYEQYF
TGTGCCAGCAGCTTGGGCGGGAGCCCGTTGTACGAGCAGTACTTC
>TRBD2|NA|TRBV27|TRBJ2-7
CASSFGGGSDYEQYF
TGTGCCAGCAGTTTTGGGGGGGGTAGCGACTACGAGCAGTACTTC
>TRBD2|NA|TRBV5-1|TRBJ2-2
CASSLGLAGGTGELFF
TGCGCCAGCAGCTTAGGCCTAGCGGGAGGAACCGGGGAGCTGTTTTTT
>NA|NA|TRBV23-1|TRBJ2-7
CASPRDSYEQYF
TGCGCCAGCCCGAGGGACTCCTACGAGCAGTACTTC
>TRBD1|NA|TRBV4-2|TRBJ1-2
CASSQGPTGAAEGYTF
TGTGCCAGCAGCCAAGGTCCGACAGGGGCTGCGGAAGGCTACACCTTC
>TRBD2|NA|TRBV18|TRBJ2-1
CASSKVAGAPNEQFF
TGTGCCAGCTCTAAAGTAGCGGGGGCTCCAAATGAGCAGTTCTTC
>NA|once|TRBV9|TRBJ2-7
CASSVEEGTYEQYF
TGTGCCAGCAGCGTAGAGGAGGGAACCTACGAGCAGTACTTC
>NA|NA|TRBV13|TRBJ2-3
CASSLSVDTQYF
TGTGCCAGCAGCTTATCGGTGGATACGCAGTATTTT
>NA|few|TRBV10-3|TRBJ2-7
CAIQKETFHEQYF
TGTGCCATCCAAAAAGAGACATTCCACGAGCAGTACTTC
>NA|few|TRBV7-8|TRBJ2-1
CASSLEAGNTYEQFF
TGTGCCAGCAGCTTAGAGGCAGGGAATACATATGAGCAGTTCTTC
>NA|NA|TRBV5-4|TRBJ1-1
CASSSNTEAFF
TGTGCCAGCAGCTCTAACACTGAAGCTTTCTTT
>NA|NA|TRBV4-3|TRBJ2-7
CASSQTDTDYEQYF
TGCGCCAGCAGCCAAACGGACACGGACTACGAGCAGTACTTC